This T cell receptor beta chain was sequenced for a study of CD8 T cells in Susac syndrome. cDNA came from approximately 0.5 to 1 ug RNA primed by random hexamers. Amplification of TCR beta CDR3 used immunoSEQ multiplex PCR across 54 Vbeta and 13 Jbeta. TCRdb fed the immunoSEQ multiplex PCR reads into MiXCR, producing one record per CDR3 protein. The data hold fewer than 150,000 distinct CDR3 sequences, with roughly 96% observed a single time. Between the trimmed V and J ends, which lost 6 bases and 6 bases, there was a span of 11 bases. The length of the CDR3 is 12 residues. TCR beta sequences were obtained from blood CD8+ and CD4+ T cells. The healthy controls were matched to patients by age and sex. FACS enriched CD8+ TEMRA cells, while bulk CD8+ and CD4+ were negatively isolated.

This TCR came from a human donor in good health. Material: CD4+ T cells from PBMCs. V usage is TRBV12-3 or TRBV12-4 and J usage is TRBJ1-1, with D perhaps matching TRBD1 (6 bases). As DNA, the CDR3 is TGTGCCAGCAGGACCACAGGGTCTGAAGCTTTCTTT. It encodes CASRTTGSEAFF.